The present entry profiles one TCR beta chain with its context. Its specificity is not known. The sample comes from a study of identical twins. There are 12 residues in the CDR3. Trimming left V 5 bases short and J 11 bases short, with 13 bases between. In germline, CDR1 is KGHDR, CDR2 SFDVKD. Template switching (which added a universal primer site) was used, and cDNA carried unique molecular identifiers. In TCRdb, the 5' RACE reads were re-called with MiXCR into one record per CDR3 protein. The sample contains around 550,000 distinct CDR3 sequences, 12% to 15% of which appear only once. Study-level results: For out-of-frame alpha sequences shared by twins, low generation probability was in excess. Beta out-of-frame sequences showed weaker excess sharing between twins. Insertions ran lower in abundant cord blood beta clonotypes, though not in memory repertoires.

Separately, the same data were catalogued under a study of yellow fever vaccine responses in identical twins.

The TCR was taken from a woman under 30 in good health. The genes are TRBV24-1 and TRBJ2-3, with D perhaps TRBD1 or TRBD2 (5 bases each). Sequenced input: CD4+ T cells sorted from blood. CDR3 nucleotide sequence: TGTGCCACCAGTGTCGTACCGGGACGGCAGTATTTT. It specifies CATSVVPGRQYF.